The rows below give T cell receptor beta chains drawn from one sample of a study of T cell repertoires in cytomegalovirus infection. Their recognized antigens are unknown. MiXCR, run by TCRdb on the reads, gives a single entry per CDR3 protein. The repertoire holds under 450,000 distinct CDR3 sequences, with 34% as singletons. This specimen was cultured PBMCs, taken from culture after CMV antigen stimulation. The receptors originated from a human donor in good health (CMV status not recorded). Some clones in this sample may be carry-over from other donors' samples. The CDR3 runs from the conserved cysteine through the conserved F or W. The order of the fields is clone size, D gene, CDR3 length, V gene, J gene, CDR3 DNA, CDR3 protein. A D gene is named only where the DNA matches it firmly. Expanded clones get a size class; other rows say once, few or many, or leave the size out.

>many|TRBD2|14|TRBV7-2|TRBJ2-5
TGTGCCAGCAGCTATGGGGGGGAACAAGAGACCCAGTACTTC
CASSYGGEQETQYF
>NA|TRBD1|14|TRBV6-1|TRBJ2-5
TGTGCCAGCAGTGAACCTGGACAGGGGGAGACCCAGTACTTC
CASSEPGQGETQYF
>NA|NA|14|TRBV27|TRBJ2-6
TGTGCCAGCAGTTTCCGCTCTGGGGCCAACGTCCTGACTTTC
CASSFRSGANVLTF
>few|NA|14|TRBV18|TRBJ1-1
TGTGCCAGCTCGCTCCAGGGGCGAGTGGGTGAAGCTTTCTTT
CASSLQGRVGEAFF
>NA|NA|15|TRBV6-2/TRBV6-3|TRBJ2-1
TGTGCCAGCAGTTGGGTCGCGGACTCCTACAATGAGCAGTTCTTC
CASSWVADSYNEQFF
>few|NA|15|TRBV7-9|TRBJ2-1
TGTGCCAGCAGCCGGGAGACCACCCGCTACAATGAGCAGTTCTTC
CASSRETTRYNEQFF
>many|NA|15|TRBV7-3|TRBJ1-1
TGTGCCAGCAGCCAGGGACGTCTTGGGGACACTGAAGCTTTCTTT
CASSQGRLGDTEAFF
>NA|NA|10|TRBV28|TRBJ1-2
TGTGCCAGCAGTTCGTCAATCGCCACCTTC
CASSSSIATF
>NA|NA|15|TRBV3-1|TRBJ2-2
TGTGCCAGCAGCCTCTATCCGACTAACACCGGGGAGCTGTTTTTT
CASSLYPTNTGELFF
>NA|NA|15|TRBV6-2/TRBV6-3|TRBJ2-1
TGTGCCAGCAGAGGCATGGGTATCACCTACAATGAGCAGTTCTTC
CASRGMGITYNEQFF
>few|TRBD2|16|TRBV12-5|TRBJ2-1
TGTGCTAGTGGTTTGCCACCGACTAGCCCCTACAATGAGCAGTTCTTC
CASGLPPTSPYNEQFF
>many|NA|14|TRBV7-2|TRBJ2-3
TGTGCCAGCAGCTTAGTGGCCTCCACAGATACGCAGTATTTT
CASSLVASTDTQYF
>NA|NA|14|TRBV6-5|TRBJ2-2
TGTGCCAGCAAGGGGCAGGGGCCTGTCGGGGAGCTGTTTTTT
CASKGQGPVGELFF
>many|TRBD2|15|TRBV7-2|TRBJ2-1
TGTGCCAGCAGCCTTGGACTAGCGATTTACAATGAGCAGTTCTTC
CASSLGLAIYNEQFF
>NA|TRBD2|16|TRBV7-2|TRBJ2-2
TGTGCCAGCAGCCTGGGACTAGCGGGGGCTTTCGAAGAGCTGTTTTTT
CASSLGLAGAFEELFF
>NA|NA|14|TRBV9|TRBJ1-2
TGTGCCAGCAGCGTCGAGCCGACTAACTATGGCTACACCTTC
CASSVEPTNYGYTF
>NA|TRBD2|19|TRBV6-6|TRBJ2-5
TGTGCCAGCAGTTACTCAATAGGGCCTCTGGCGGGGGGGGAGAAGACCCAGTACTTC
CASSYSIGPLAGGEKTQYF
>few|TRBD2|14|TRBV7-2|TRBJ2-3
TGTGCCAGCAGCTTTCGGGAGGGACCAGATACGCAGTATTTT
CASSFREGPDTQYF
>many|NA|12|TRBV7-2|TRBJ2-5
TGTGCCAGCAGCTATGTTGTAGGGACCCAGTACTTC
CASSYVVGTQYF
>NA|TRBD2|14|TRBV30|TRBJ2-1
TGTGCCTGGAGTGGACTAGCGGGAGACAATGAGCAGTTCTTC
CAWSGLAGDNEQFF
>few|NA|11|TRBV7-8|TRBJ2-5
TGTGCCAGCAGAACCGGGGAGACCCAGTACTTC
CASRTGETQYF
>NA|TRBD2|12|TRBV6-2/TRBV6-3|TRBJ2-2
TGTGCCAGCCGGGAGGACACCGGGGAGCTGTTTTTT
CASREDTGELFF
>NA|TRBD1|14|TRBV12-3/TRBV12-4|TRBJ2-5
TGTGCCAGCAGTCTCCGGACAGGACAAGAGACCCAGTACTTC
CASSLRTGQETQYF
>NA|TRBD1|15|TRBV7-9|TRBJ1-1
TGTGCCAGCAGCACATACAGGGGGCAGGGGACTGAAGCTTTCTTT
CASSTYRGQGTEAFF
>NA|TRBD2|17|TRBV28|TRBJ2-3
TGTGCCAGCAGTTTAACTAGCGGGGCTTCTAGCACAGATACGCAGTATTTT
CASSLTSGASSTDTQYF
>NA|TRBD1|15|TRBV28|TRBJ1-5
TGTGCCAGCAGTTCTGCTCCCGGGACAGGCCAGCCCCAGCATTTT
CASSSAPGTGQPQHF
>few|TRBD2|15|TRBV19|TRBJ2-5
TGTGCCAGCAGATGGACTAGCGGGAGCCAAGAGACCCAGTACTTC
CASRWTSGSQETQYF
>few|TRBD1|14|TRBV12-3/TRBV12-4|TRBJ1-4
TGTGCCAGCAGTCTTGGGACAGGGTGGGAAAAACTGTTTTTT
CASSLGTGWEKLFF
>few|NA|15|TRBV7-2|TRBJ2-3
TGTGCCAGCAGCTTCAACAGCGCGGGCACAGATACGCAGTATTTT
CASSFNSAGTDTQYF
>NA|NA|13|TRBV7-3|TRBJ1-2
TGTGCCAGCAGCGATACAGGGATCTATGGCTACACCTTC
CASSDTGIYGYTF
>NA|TRBD2|15|TRBV3-1|TRBJ2-5
TGTGCCAGCAGCCAAGTACTAGCGGTACAAGAGACCCAGTACTTC
CASSQVLAVQETQYF
>few|NA|13|TRBV6-2/TRBV6-3|TRBJ2-7
TGTGCCAGCAGTTACTCCGCTCAATACGAGCAGTACTTC
CASSYSAQYEQYF
>few|NA|14|TRBV19|TRBJ2-2
TGTGCCAGTAGTGTAGGGGGGAACACCGGGGAGCTGTTTTTT
CASSVGGNTGELFF
>NA|TRBD1|15|TRBV6-5|TRBJ1-1
TGTGCCAGCAGTTATCCCGGGACAGTGAACACTGAAGCTTTCTTT
CASSYPGTVNTEAFF
>NA|NA|14|TRBV9|TRBJ1-1
TGTGCCAGCAGCCCCCAGACAGTTCCGACTGAAGCTTTCTTT
CASSPQTVPTEAFF
>NA|TRBD1|14|TRBV10-3|TRBJ1-1
TGTGCCATCAGGAAACAGGGGGCGAACACTGAAGCTTTCTTT
CAIRKQGANTEAFF
>many|NA|16|TRBV20-1|TRBJ1-6
TGCAGTGCTAGTCGCGGGGTAGCCCTGTATAATTCACCCCTCCACTTT
CSASRGVALYNSPLHF
>many|TRBD2|14|TRBV6-1|TRBJ2-3
TGTGCCAGCAACCCTAGCGGGAGAGTGAGGGAGCAGTATTTT
CASNPSGRVREQYF
>few|NA|14|TRBV7-2|TRBJ1-2
TGTGCCAGCACCTTAAATCCAACTAGCTATGGCTACACCTTC
CASTLNPTSYGYTF
>NA|NA|13|TRBV6-2/TRBV6-3|TRBJ2-7
TGTGCCACCAACCTATATGGGGGCTACGAGCAGTACTTC
CATNLYGGYEQYF
>NA|TRBD2|15|TRBV7-9|TRBJ2-1
TGTGCCAGCAGCTTAAGATCGTCGCTAGCGGGAGATCAGTTCTTC
CASSLRSSLAGDQFF
>NA|TRBD1|15|TRBV30|TRBJ1-4
TGTGCCTGGAGTGTGCGGACAGGGTATCAGGAAAAACTGTTTTTT
CAWSVRTGYQEKLFF
>NA|NA|15|TRBV7-2|TRBJ2-7
TGTGCCAGCAGCTCACCCACAGGAGTCCCCTACGAGCAGTACTTC
CASSSPTGVPYEQYF
>many|TRBD2|14|TRBV27|TRBJ2-2
TGTGCCACCGCCGGGAGGGATGCTCCCGGGGAGCTGTTTTTT
CATAGRDAPGELFF
>many|TRBD2|16|TRBV7-6|TRBJ2-1
TGTGCCAGCAGCTTAGCAAGTTTAGCGGGAGTGGGGGAGCAGTTCTTC
CASSLASLAGVGEQFF
>NA|NA|12|TRBV2|TRBJ1-2
TGTGCCAGCAGCGGACAGCTCAGAGGCTACACCTTC
CASSGQLRGYTF
>NA|TRBD2|16|TRBV2|TRBJ2-2
TGTGCCAGCAGTGCAAGCGGGAGCAGGAACACCGGGGAGCTGTTTTTT
CASSASGSRNTGELFF
>NA|NA|13|TRBV18|TRBJ1-1
TGTGCCAGCTCACCGATCGAGAACACTGAAGCTTTCTTT
CASSPIENTEAFF
>NA|NA|17|TRBV28|TRBJ2-7
TGTGCCAGCAGTTTAGAATATTTATCGGGCTACTCCTACGAGCAGTACTTC
CASSLEYLSGYSYEQYF
>many|NA|14|TRBV24-1|TRBJ1-2
TGTGCCACCAGTGATTTGTCGGGAAACTATGGCTACACCTTC
CATSDLSGNYGYTF
>NA|NA|14|TRBV18|TRBJ2-7
TGTGCCAGCTCACCAATCGGGAGAACCAACGAGCAGTACTTC
CASSPIGRTNEQYF
>NA|NA|12|TRBV25-1|TRBJ1-2
TGTGCCAGCAGTGCCCCGGGATGGTACTACACCTTC
CASSAPGWYYTF
>few|NA|14|TRBV28|TRBJ1-2
TGTGCCACGGAGCCGACAGATACTAACTATGGCTACACCTTC
CATEPTDTNYGYTF
>NA|NA|11|TRBV20-1|TRBJ2-7
TGCAGTGCTTACCAGGGGAACGAGCAGTACTTC
CSAYQGNEQYF
>NA|NA|18|TRBV28|TRBJ2-3
TGTGCCAGCAGTTTCATCACTGGAGGCCCCTTACTCACAGATACGCAGTATTTT
CASSFITGGPLLTDTQYF
>few|NA|14|TRBV10-2|TRBJ2-3
TGCGCCAGCAGTGAGTCGGTGGCGGGGAATACGCAGTATTTT
CASSESVAGNTQYF
>NA|TRBD2|18|TRBV9|TRBJ2-1
TGTGCCAGCAGCGTAGATCCTAGCGGGAGGAAATCCTACAATGAGCAGTTCTTC
CASSVDPSGRKSYNEQFF
>NA|NA|16|TRBV6-1|TRBJ1-1
TGTGCCAGCAGTGAACTTGGTCGACAGCGGAACACTGAAGCTTTCTTT
CASSELGRQRNTEAFF
>NA|NA|14|TRBV7-4|TRBJ2-3
TGTGCCAGCAGCTTAGTTACTAACACAGATACGCAGTATTTT
CASSLVTNTDTQYF